The T cell receptor (beta chain) under discussion was sequenced for a study of radiotherapy plus CTLA-4 blockade in lung cancer. Study background: Disease control reached around 30%, with objective responses in around 19%. Study-level findings and limits: Radiotherapy plus ipilimumab was followed by expansion in blood of tumor-derived TCR clones. Early clone dynamics of blood T cells, plus interferon-beta, reportedly predicted response best.

Profiled with immunoSEQ multiplex PCR; TCRdb holds only in-frame clones, not every one. This table holds 62,000 or so clones, 79% found once. The CDR3 spans 16 residues. CDR1 is KGHSH and CDR2 is LQKENI in the germline V gene. Trimming shortened V by 2 bases and J by 1 base, and 14 bases separated the two germline ends. Worth noting for this clone: What it binds is unknown.

This receptor was obtained from a human donor with non-small cell lung cancer who had a complete response to radiotherapy plus ipilimumab. The sequencing used peripheral blood, collected from a patient treated with radiotherapy plus ipilimumab. The chain is built from TRBV18 and TRBJ1-1; D gene uncertain. The CDR3 sequence: CASSPAPGRANTEAFF. In nucleotides, the CDR3 is TGTGCCAGCTCACCAGCGCCGGGCAGAGCGAACACTGAAGCTTTCTTT.